The source of this TCR beta chain is a study of OX40 agonist ivuxolimab in advanced cancers. Overall study: In this trial design, patients received ivuxolimab intravenously at 0.01 to 10 mg/kg every 2 weeks.

As regards this clone: The antigen is undetermined.

General observations from the study: The CD4+ and CD8+ T cells in the blood had expanded clonally by week 6 at 0.1 to 3.0 mg/kg. Several nonresponders also turned out to have low normalized T-cell clonal expansion.

The junction had 6 bases not matched to a gene; V was cut back by 6 bases and J by 2 bases. The CDR3 totals 13 residues. CDR1 SQVTM and CDR2 ANQGSEA come from the germline V gene. TCRdb's copy holds only in-frame clones and misses some; the assay was immunoSEQ multiplex PCR. The data contain 45,000 to 55,000 clones, roughly 88% of them seen just once; the ten biggest clones take up roughly 3.2%. The J gene is TRBJ2-5, the V gene TRBV29-1, with 7 positions matching TRBD1. This clonotype originated in an adult with an advanced solid tumor such as melanoma, head and neck, liver or kidney cancer. Source: CD4+ or CD8+ T cells sorted from blood, taken in a trial of the OX40 agonist ivuxolimab. The CDR3 sequence is CSVRGPQQETQYF. The CDR3 DNA is TGCAGCGTGAGGGGGCCACAACAAGAGACCCAGTACTTC.